One and the same sample provided the 15 T cell receptor beta chains below, sequenced in a study of somatic mutations in cytotoxic T cells in rheumatoid arthritis. Only in-frame clones appear in the TCRdb table, and some are missing; sequencing was by immunoSEQ multiplex PCR. The data show 15,000 or so clones, roughly 80% seen once. Sample: CD8+ T cells sorted from blood. These receptors all come from an adult with rheumatoid arthritis.

The V gene is TRBV10-2, the J gene TRBJ2-2; 8 bases map to TRBD1. The CDR3 covers 15 residues. J gave up 3 bases and V 4 bases, and 4 bases lay outside the gene matches. The germline V gene encodes CDR1 WSHSY and CDR2 SAAADI. The CDR3 region has the DNA TGCGCCAGCAGTGCGACAGGGGCTGACACCGGGGAGCTGTTTTTT. It codes for CASSATGADTGELFF.

The chain couples TRBV28 to TRBJ2-2, with 7 bases that match TRBD1. The CDR3 length is 18 residues. The ends lost 4 bases at V and 2 bases at J; junction bases unmatched: 13. The germline V gene encodes CDR1 MDHEN and CDR2 SYDVKM. The DNA of the CDR3 is TGTGCCAGCAGTTGGGCGTCCGCCGGGACAGAAAACACCGGGGAGCTGTTTTTT. Translation: CASSWASAGTENTGELFF.

The CDR3 protein is CASSPQYRDRAEGYTF. The CDR3 DNA sequence: TGTGCCAGCAGCCCGCAATACCGGGACAGGGCTGAAGGCTACACCTTC. The chain couples TRBV11-2 to TRBJ1-2; 9 nucleotides line up with TRBD1. Per the germline V gene, CDR1 is SGHAT and CDR2 is FQNNGV. CDR3 length: 16 amino acids. Germline trimming cut 5 bases from V and 8 bases from J; bases unmatched to any gene: 15.

The chain links TRBV6-1 to TRBJ1-4; no firm D call. The germline V gene has CDR1 MNHNS and CDR2 SASEGT. V lost 2 bases and J 8 bases, leaving 15 bases between the germline ends. The CDR3 runs to 15 residues. CDR3 bases: TGTGCCAGCAGTGAAATAGAAGTTTTTGGGGAAAAACTGTTTTTT. Translated, it gives CASSEIEVFGEKLFF.

The CDR3, as DNA: TGTGCCAGCAGTGCCCTAGCGGGGGGGGATTACGAGCAGTACGTC. It translates to CASSALAGGDYEQYV. The chain is built from TRBV2 and TRBJ2-7; 12 bases fit TRBD2. With V trimmed by 4 bases and J by 4 bases, 5 bases remained unmatched. From germline, CDR1 is SNHLY and CDR2 FYNNEI. This CDR3 spans 15 amino acids.

V usage is TRBV15 and J usage is TRBJ2-1, with D unclear. This CDR3 is 15 amino acids long. V was shortened by 0 bases and J by 0 bases, with 6 bases between the two germline ends. The germline V gene has CDR1 LNHNV and CDR2 YYDKDF (reference sequence). The CDR3 is CATSRDRSSYNEQFF. The CDR3 nucleotides read TGTGCCACCAGCAGAGATCGGAGCTCCTACAATGAGCAGTTCTTC.

In its sample, this clone was seen a few times. This sequence joins TRBV6-1 and TRBJ2-7; D might be TRBD2 (6 bases). Germline CDR1 is MNHNS and CDR2 is SASEGT. Trimming stripped 1 base from V and 6 bases from J, with 13 bases between. The CDR3 is made up of 14 amino acids. Here the CDR3 reads CASSEGGGGSEQYF. The CDR3 DNA follows: TGTGCCAGCAGTGAAGGGGGAGGAGGTAGCGAGCAGTACTTC.

CDR3 amino acids: CASSRYQTTNEKLFF. The CDR3 nucleotides are TGTGCCAGCAGCCGGTACCAGACAACTAATGAAAAACTGTTTTTT. V and J are TRBV16 and TRBJ1-4; D gene uncertain. Trimming shortened V by 4 bases and J by 0 bases, and 9 bases separated the two germline ends. The germline gives CDR1 KGHSY, CDR2 FQNENV. The CDR3 extends over 15 amino acids.

J is TRBJ1-5 and V is TRBV4-1; D gene ambiguous. V dropped 1 base and J dropped 0 bases, with 13 bases sitting between them. CDR3 length: 17 amino acids. Per the germline V gene, CDR1 is MGHRA and CDR2 is YSYEKL. CDR3 in amino acids: CASSQASLIYSNQPQHF. CDR3 nucleotides: TGCGCCAGCAGCCAAGCAAGCCTAATATATAGCAATCAGCCCCAGCATTTT.

This chain connects TRBV5-1 to TRBJ1-2; D is ambiguous. V gave up 1 base and J gave up 5 bases, with 24 bases separating them. CDR1 is SGHRS, CDR2 YFSETQ, per germline. This CDR3 spans 18 amino acids. The CDR3 here is CASSLRPIVANLPYGYTF. The CDR3 DNA follows: TGCGCCAGCAGCTTGAGGCCCATCGTAGCCAACCTTCCATATGGCTACACCTTC.

The chain combines TRBV27 with TRBJ2-1, with unresolved D. The CDR3 sequence is 15 residues long. Trimming removed 3 bases at V and 5 bases at J, with 14 bases between. Germline CDR1 and CDR2: MNHEY and SMNVEV (reference sequence). DNA of the CDR3: TGTGCCAGCAGTTTTGCTGCCAACAACAACAATGAGCAGTTCTTC. Its protein product is CASSFAANNNNEQFF.

This clone is large. The gene calls are TRBV19 and TRBJ2-1, with TRBD2 matching 14 bases. The CDR3 length is 15 residues. V shed 6 bases, J shed 4 bases, and the junction held 2 bases outside the gene matches. Germline V gene lookup returns CDR1 LNHDA and CDR2 SQIVND (reference sequence). The CDR3 here is CASRTSGGAYNEQFF. The CDR3 DNA sequence: TGTGCCAGTAGGACTAGCGGGGGGGCATACAATGAGCAGTTCTTC.

The chain recombines TRBV6-1 with TRBJ1-1; no clear D. The V gene's germline CDR1 is MNHNS and CDR2 SASEGT. This CDR3 contains 12 residues. The ends were cut back, 9 bases at V and 0 bases at J, with 8 bases in the middle. The CDR3 bases are TGTGCCAGTGAAGCACTGAACACTGAAGCTTTCTTT. Translation gives CASEALNTEAFF.

CDR3 amino acids: CASSIGTGYEQYV. CDR3 in DNA: TGTGCCAGTAGTATTGGGACAGGCTACGAGCAGTACGTC. This chain uses TRBV19 with TRBJ2-7, with 8 bases fitting TRBD1. V was pared by 3 bases and J by 3 bases, with 1 base of the junction left unmatched. The CDR3 extends over 13 amino acids. Germline CDR1 and CDR2: LNHDA and SQIVND (reference sequence).

This chain joins TRBV6-1 and TRBJ2-6, with D tentatively TRBD2 (5 bases). CDR1 MNHNS and CDR2 SASEGT come from the germline V gene. The V end lost 4 bases, the J end lost 0 bases, and 7 bases lay between the germline ends. The CDR3 contains 15 residues. In DNA, the CDR3 is TGTGCCAGCAGTGTGGGAGACTCTGGGGCCAACGTCCTGACTTTC. It specifies CASSVGDSGANVLTF.